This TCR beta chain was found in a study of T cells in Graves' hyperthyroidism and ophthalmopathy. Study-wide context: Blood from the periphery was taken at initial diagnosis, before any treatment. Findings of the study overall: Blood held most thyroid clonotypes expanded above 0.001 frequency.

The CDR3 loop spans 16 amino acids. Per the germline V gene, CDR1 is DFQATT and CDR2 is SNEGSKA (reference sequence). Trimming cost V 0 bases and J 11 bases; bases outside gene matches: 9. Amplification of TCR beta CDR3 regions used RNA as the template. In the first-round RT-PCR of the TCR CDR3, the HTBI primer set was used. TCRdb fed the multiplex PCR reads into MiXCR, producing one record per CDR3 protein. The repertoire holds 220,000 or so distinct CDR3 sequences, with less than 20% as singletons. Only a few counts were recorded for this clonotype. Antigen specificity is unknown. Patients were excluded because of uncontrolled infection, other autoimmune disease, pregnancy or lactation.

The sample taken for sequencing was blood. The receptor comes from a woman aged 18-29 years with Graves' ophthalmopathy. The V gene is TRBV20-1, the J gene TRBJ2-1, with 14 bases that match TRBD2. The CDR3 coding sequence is TGCAGTGCTAGAGATCTGAGACTAGCGGGAGGGCCGAAGCAGTTCTTC. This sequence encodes CSARDLRLAGGPKQFF.